This T cell receptor beta chain was captured by sequencing in a study of blood T cell repertoires in COVID-19. As for the study in general: PBMCs, B-cell-depleted T cells, or T cells were the source of the cDNA or gDNA that made up the material.

Produced via immunoSEQ multiplex PCR; TCRdb's table is partial and in-frame only. The repertoire holds 200,000 or so clones, with roughly 76% as singletons. CDR3 size: 13 residues. V was cut by 5 bases and J by 3 bases, with 11 bases left in between. Looked up from germline, CDR1 is MNHEY and CDR2 is SVGEGT. Sequenced sample: peripheral blood. V and J are TRBV6-2 or TRBV6-3 and TRBJ2-7; D ambiguous. The sequence derives from a human donor in a cohort sampled during active COVID-19. The CDR3 DNA reads as TGTGCCAGCAGTCCCGTAGACTTCTACGAGCAGTACTTC. Protein product: CASSPVDFYEQYF.